This TCR beta chain stems from a study of shared clonotypes between healthy human individuals. Sequenced by immunoSEQ multiplex PCR; TCRdb stores in-frame clones only, minus some. The sample gives roughly 680,000 clones, 72% of which show up once; roughly 1.8% is in the top ten. There are 13 residues in the CDR3. V trimming: 6 bases; J trimming: 6 bases; junction bases outside the gene matches: 8. Germline V gives CDR1 KGHSH, CDR2 LQKENI. The rearrangement joins TRBV18 to TRBJ2-7, with 7 bases identical to TRBD1. This receptor was obtained from a woman aged 25 to 39 in good health. Sequencing was done on a sample of memory CD4+ T cells sorted from blood. Described subset: CD45RA-negative fraction. CDR3 residues: CASSITGAFEQYF. The CDR3 DNA follows: TGTGCCAGCTCCATTACAGGGGCGTTCGAGCAGTACTTC.